This record looks at one TCR beta chain sequence and its context. The data were taken from a study of blood T cell repertoires in COVID-19. Study in general: Acute and convalescent COVID-19 samples came from the United States, Italy and Spain. T cells, B-cell-depleted T cells, or PBMCs provided the cDNA or gDNA that served as material.

Authors' methods: Researchers report that nucleated cell counts were estimated from reference gene primer amplification. Here immunoSEQ multiplex PCR was the method, and the copy in TCRdb shows in-frame clones only, minus some. D and trimming were read from the DNA, whereas the V and J calls and clone size are those reported in that table. The data contain around 100,000 clones, around nine tenths of them singletons. This CDR3 has 16 amino acids. V shed 5 bases, J shed 2 bases, and the junction held 6 bases outside the gene matches. Germline lookup yields CDR1 ENHRY and CDR2 SYGVKD. This chain connects TRBV10-3 to TRBJ2-5; 12 bases line up with TRBD2. This clonotype originated in a man between 40 and 49 years old with acute or convalescent COVID-19. Sequenced sample: peripheral blood. The CDR3 reads CAISRTSGAQQETQYF. The DNA of the CDR3 is TGTGCCATCAGTCGGACTAGCGGGGCGCAACAAGAGACCCAGTACTTC.